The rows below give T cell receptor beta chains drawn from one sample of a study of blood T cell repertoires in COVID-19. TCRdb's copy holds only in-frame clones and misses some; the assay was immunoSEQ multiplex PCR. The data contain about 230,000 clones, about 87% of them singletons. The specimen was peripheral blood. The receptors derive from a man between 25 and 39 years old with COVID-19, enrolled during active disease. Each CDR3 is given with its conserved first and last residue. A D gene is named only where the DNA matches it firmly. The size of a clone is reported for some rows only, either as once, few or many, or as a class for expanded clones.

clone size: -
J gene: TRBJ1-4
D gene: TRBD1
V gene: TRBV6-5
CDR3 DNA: TGTGCCAGCAGTAGACGACAGGGGGCTTCTGAAAAACTGTTTTTT
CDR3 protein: CASSRRQGASEKLFF

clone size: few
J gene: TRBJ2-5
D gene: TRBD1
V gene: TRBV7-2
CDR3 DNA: TGTGCCAGCAGCTTAGAGTTAGGGGGCGAAGAGACCCAGTACTTC
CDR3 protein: CASSLELGGEETQYF

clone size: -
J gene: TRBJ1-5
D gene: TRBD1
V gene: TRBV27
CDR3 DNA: TGTGCCAGCAGAGGGTTGACAGGGTCGGGTCAGCCCCAGCATTTT
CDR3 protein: CASRGLTGSGQPQHF

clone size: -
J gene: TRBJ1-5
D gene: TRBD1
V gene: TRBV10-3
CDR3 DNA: TGTGCCATCAGGGGGTCGGGACAGGAGTATCAGCCCCAGCATTTT
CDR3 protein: CAIRGSGQEYQPQHF

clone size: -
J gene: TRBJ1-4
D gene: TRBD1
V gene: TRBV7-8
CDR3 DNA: TGTGCCAGCAGCTCCGATCGGACAGGGGCGGATGAAAAACTGTTTTTT
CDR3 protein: CASSSDRTGADEKLFF

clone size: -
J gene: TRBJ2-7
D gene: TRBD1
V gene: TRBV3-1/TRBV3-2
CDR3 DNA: TGTGCCAGCAGCCCGGGACAGGGGAACCTCTACGAGCAGTACTTC
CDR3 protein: CASSPGQGNLYEQYF

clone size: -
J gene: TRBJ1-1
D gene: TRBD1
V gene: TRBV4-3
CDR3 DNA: TGCGCCAGCAGCCAAGGACAGGGCTGGAACACTGAAGCTTTCTTT
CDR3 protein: CASSQGQGWNTEAFF

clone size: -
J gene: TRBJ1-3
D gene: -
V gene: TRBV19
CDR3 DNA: TGTGCCAGTAGTATAGGCCAGGGGAGAAACTCTGGAAACACCATATATTTT
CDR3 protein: CASSIGQGRNSGNTIYF

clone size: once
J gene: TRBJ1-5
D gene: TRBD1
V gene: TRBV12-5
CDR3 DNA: TGTGCTAGTGGTTTGGTACAACAGGGGGCTCACGGGAGCAATCAGCCCCAGCATTTT
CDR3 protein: CASGLVQQGAHGSNQPQHF

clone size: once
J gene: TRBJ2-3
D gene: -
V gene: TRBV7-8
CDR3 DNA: TGTGCCAGCAGCTTAACAGGGTTAGATACGCAGTATTTT
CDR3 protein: CASSLTGLDTQYF

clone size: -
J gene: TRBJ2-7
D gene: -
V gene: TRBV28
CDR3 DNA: TGTGCCAGCCTTGAGAGAGGGCTGTACGAGCAGTACTTC
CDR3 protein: CASLERGLYEQYF

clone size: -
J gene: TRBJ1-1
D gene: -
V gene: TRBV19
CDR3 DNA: TGTGCCAGTAGTATAATACCGGGTCACACTGAAGCTTTCTTT
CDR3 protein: CASSIIPGHTEAFF

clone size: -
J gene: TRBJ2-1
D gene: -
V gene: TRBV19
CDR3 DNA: TGTGCCAGTAGTATAGGAACAGGAATTTACAATGAGCAGTTCTTC
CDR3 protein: CASSIGTGIYNEQFF

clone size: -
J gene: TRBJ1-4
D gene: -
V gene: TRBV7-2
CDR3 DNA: TGTGCCAGCAGCCTTAATTCAGCTAATGAAAAACTGTTTTTT
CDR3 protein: CASSLNSANEKLFF

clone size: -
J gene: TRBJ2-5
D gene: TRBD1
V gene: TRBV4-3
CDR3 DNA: TGCGCCAGCAGCCAAGAAGGGGGACAGGGTGGGGAGACCCAGTACTTC
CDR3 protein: CASSQEGGQGGETQYF

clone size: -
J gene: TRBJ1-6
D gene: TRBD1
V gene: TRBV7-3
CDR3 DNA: TGTGCCAGCAGCTTAATGGGGACAGGGAATAATTCACCCCTCCACTTT
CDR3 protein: CASSLMGTGNNSPLHF

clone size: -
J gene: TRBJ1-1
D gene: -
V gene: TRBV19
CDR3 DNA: TGTGCCAGTAGTGGAGGGGCTGAAGCTTTCTTT
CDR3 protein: CASSGGAEAFF

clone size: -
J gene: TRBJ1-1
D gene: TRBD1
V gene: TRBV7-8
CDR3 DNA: TGTGCCAGCAGACAAATACCAGGGGGCCTGAACACTGAAGCTTTCTTT
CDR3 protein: CASRQIPGGLNTEAFF

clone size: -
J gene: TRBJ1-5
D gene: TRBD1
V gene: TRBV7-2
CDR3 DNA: TGTGCCAGCAGCTATTCCGGGACAGACAGGTCCCAGCCCCAGCATTTT
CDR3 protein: CASSYSGTDRSQPQHF

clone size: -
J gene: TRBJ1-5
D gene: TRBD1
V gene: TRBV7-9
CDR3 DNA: TGTGCCAGCAGCCTAATACAGGGGGCTGGCAATCAGCCCCAGCATTTT
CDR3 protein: CASSLIQGAGNQPQHF

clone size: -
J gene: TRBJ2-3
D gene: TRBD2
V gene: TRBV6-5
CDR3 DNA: TGTGCCAGCAGTTTAGCGGGAAGGTCGTCTGATACGCAGTATTTT
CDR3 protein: CASSLAGRSSDTQYF

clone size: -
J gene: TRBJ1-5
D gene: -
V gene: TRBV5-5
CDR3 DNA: TGTGCCAGCAGCTTGAGCGGACAGCTAAGCAATCAGCCCCAGCATTTT
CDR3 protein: CASSLSGQLSNQPQHF

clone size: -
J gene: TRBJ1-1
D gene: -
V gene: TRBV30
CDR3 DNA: TGTGCCTGGAACGGACAGACAAACACTGAAGCTTTCTTT
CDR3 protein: CAWNGQTNTEAFF

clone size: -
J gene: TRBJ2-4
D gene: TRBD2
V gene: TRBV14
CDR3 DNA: TGTGCCAGCAGTCTCCGGAGGAGCGGGGGGGGAAACATTCAGTACTTC
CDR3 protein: CASSLRRSGGGNIQYF

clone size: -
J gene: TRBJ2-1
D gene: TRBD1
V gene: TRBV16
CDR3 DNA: TGTGCCAGCAGCCAAGTTACAGGGGGTCGGGGTGAGCAGTTCTTC
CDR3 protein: CASSQVTGGRGEQFF

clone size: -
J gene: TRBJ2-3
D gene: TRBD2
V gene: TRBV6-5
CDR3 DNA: TGTGCCAGCAGTTACTCCGGGACTAGCGTAGCAGATACGCAGTATTTT
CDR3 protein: CASSYSGTSVADTQYF

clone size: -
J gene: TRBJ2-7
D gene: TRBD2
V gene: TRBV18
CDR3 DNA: TGTGCCAGCTCACCACCGGCTAGCGGGGGAGGCGAGCAGTACTTC
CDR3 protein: CASSPPASGGGEQYF

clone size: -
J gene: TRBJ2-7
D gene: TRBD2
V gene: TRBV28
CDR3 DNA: TGTGCCTGGGGGGGTATCTACGAGCAGTACTTC
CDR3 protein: CAWGGIYEQYF

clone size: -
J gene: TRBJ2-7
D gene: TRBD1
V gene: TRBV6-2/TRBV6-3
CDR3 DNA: TGTGCCAGCAGTTCGTCGGACAGGGACGAGCAGTACTTC
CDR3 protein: CASSSSDRDEQYF

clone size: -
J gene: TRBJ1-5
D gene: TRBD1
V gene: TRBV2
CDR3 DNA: TGTGCCAGCACCCCCTTGGGACAGGGCAATCAGCCCCAGCATTTT
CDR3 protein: CASTPLGQGNQPQHF

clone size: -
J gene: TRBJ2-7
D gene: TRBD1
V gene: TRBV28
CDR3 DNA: TGTGCCAGCAGTATAGGACAGGGTCTAATAAACGAGCAGTACTTC
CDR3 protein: CASSIGQGLINEQYF

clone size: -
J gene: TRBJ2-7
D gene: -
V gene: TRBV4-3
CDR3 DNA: TGCGCCAGCAGCCAAGACACTAACTCCTACGAGCAGTACTTC
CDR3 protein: CASSQDTNSYEQYF

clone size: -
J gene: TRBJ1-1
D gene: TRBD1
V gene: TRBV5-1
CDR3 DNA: TGCGCCAGCAGCTGGACCGGGACAGGGAGAGTGAACACTGAAGCTTTCTTT
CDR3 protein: CASSWTGTGRVNTEAFF

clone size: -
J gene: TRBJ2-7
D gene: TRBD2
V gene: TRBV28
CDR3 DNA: TGTGCCAGCAGTTTATTCGTGGGAGGGAGCTCCTACGAGCAGTACTTC
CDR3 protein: CASSLFVGGSSYEQYF

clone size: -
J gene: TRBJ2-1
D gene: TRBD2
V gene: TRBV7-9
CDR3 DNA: TGTGCCAGCAGCTTCGGTAGTAGCGGGGGGGCAGCGTACAATGAGCAGTTCTTC
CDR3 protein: CASSFGSSGGAAYNEQFF

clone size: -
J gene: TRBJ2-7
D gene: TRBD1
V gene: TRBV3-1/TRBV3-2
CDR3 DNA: TGTGCCAGCCAGAAGGGGCCAGGGGGTACCTACGAGCAGTACTTC
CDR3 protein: CASQKGPGGTYEQYF

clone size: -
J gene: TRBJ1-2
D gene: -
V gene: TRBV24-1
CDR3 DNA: TGTGCCACCAGTGAGGAGGGGCAGGATGGTGGCTACACCTTC
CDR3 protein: CATSEEGQDGGYTF

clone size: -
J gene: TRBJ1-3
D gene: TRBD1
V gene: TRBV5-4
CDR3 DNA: TGTGCCAGCAGGGGGACAGGGGGAAACACCATATATTTT
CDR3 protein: CASRGTGGNTIYF

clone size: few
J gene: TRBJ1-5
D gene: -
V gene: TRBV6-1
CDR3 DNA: TGTGCCAGCAGTGAAGCGTCTATAAGTCAGCCCCAGCATTTT
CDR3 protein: CASSEASISQPQHF

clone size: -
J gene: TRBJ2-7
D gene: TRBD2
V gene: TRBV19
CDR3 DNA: TGTGCCAGTAGTATAATACTAGCGGGAGCCTACGAGCAGTACTTC
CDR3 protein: CASSIILAGAYEQYF

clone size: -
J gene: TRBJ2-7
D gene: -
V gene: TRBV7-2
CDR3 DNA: TGTGCCAGCAGCCGGATACAGGGTCTCCACGAGCAGTACTTC
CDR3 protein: CASSRIQGLHEQYF

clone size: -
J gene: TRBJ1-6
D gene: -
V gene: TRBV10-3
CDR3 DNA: TGTGCCATCAGTGAGAGAGAGGGCCATAATTCACCCCTCCACTTT
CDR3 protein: CAISEREGHNSPLHF

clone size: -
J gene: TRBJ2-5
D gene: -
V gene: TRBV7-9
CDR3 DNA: TGTGCCAGCAGCGTCCAGGGTCAAGAGACCCAGTACTTC
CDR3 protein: CASSVQGQETQYF

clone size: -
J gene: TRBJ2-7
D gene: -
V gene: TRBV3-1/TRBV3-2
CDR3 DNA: TGTGCCAGCAGCCCGGACTTGAGGCCGTCGGGCGAGCAGTACTTC
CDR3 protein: CASSPDLRPSGEQYF

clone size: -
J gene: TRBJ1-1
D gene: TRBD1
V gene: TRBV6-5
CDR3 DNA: TGTGCCAGCAGTAGGCCGGGACAGGGGGAGGCAGCTTTCTTT
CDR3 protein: CASSRPGQGEAAFF

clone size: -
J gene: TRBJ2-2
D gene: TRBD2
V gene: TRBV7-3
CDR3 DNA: TGTGCCAGCAGCTTAGGGACTACTCCCACCGGGGAGCTGTTTTTT
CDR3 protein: CASSLGTTPTGELFF

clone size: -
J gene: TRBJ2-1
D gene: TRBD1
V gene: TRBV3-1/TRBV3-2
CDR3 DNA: TGTGCCAGCAGCCAAGATCTTGGCGGACAGGAGTCCTACAATGAGCAGTTCTTC
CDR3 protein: CASSQDLGGQESYNEQFF